This TCR beta chain was captured by sequencing in a study of CD4 T cells in relation to SARS-CoV-2 and coronaviruses. The unexposed donors gave CD4+ T cells in about 2010-2019, prior to COVID-19. Isolation of CD4+ T cells took place after approximately eleven days in culture. The ends lost 5 bases at V and 7 bases at J; junction bases unmatched: 7. Germline CDR1 is SGHTA and CDR2 is FQGNSA. The CDR3 has 14 residues. In its sample, this clone was seen once. Antigen: not known. Libraries were prepared by immunoSEQ multiplex PCR; TCRdb keeps only in-frame clonotypes and omits some of them. The data contain 25,000 to 30,000 clones, 77% of them singletons.

Sequences were obtained from CD4+ T cells from PBMCs, cultured in vitro. This receptor was obtained from a human donor in good health. The chain combines TRBV7-2 with TRBJ1-5; 8 nucleotides align to TRBD1. CDR3 sequence (DNA): TGTGCCAGCAGCACGACAGGGGCGGGACAGCCCCAGCATTTT. It translates to CASSTTGAGQPQHF. Combining the CDR3 with reference TRBV7-2 and TRBJ1-5 gives the whole variable domain GAGVSQSPSNKVTEKGKDVELRCDPISGHTALYWYRQSLGQGLEFLIYFQGNSAPDKSGLPSDRFSAERTGGSVSTLTIQRTQQEDSAVYLCASSTTGAGQPQHFGDGTRLSIL.